These 17 T cell receptor beta chains came from one sample sequenced in a study of shared clonotypes between healthy human individuals. Generated by immunoSEQ multiplex PCR, the TCRdb table keeps only in-frame clones and is missing some. The data hold roughly 2.4 million clones, with under 97% observed a single time. Sample: naive CD4+ T cells sorted from blood. Subset noted: CD45RA+ positively selected. The origin of the receptors is a man younger than 35 in good health.

The chain couples TRBV27 to TRBJ2-4, with D possibly matching TRBD2 (6 bases). The germline V and J ends were trimmed by 1 base and 1 base, with 14 bases remaining between them. The CDR3 extends over 17 amino acids. Germline CDR1 reads MNHEY; CDR2 reads SMNVEV (reference sequence). In DNA, the CDR3 is TGTGCCAGCAGTTTATTCGGGGGAATGGTGGCCAAAAACATTCAGTACTTC. Translated, it gives CASSLFGGMVAKNIQYF.

J is TRBJ2-5 and V is TRBV6-6, with a possible D match to TRBD1 (5 bases). Germline V gives CDR1 MNHNY, CDR2 SVGAGI (reference sequence). This CDR3 comprises 13 residues. With 6 bases removed from V and 2 bases from J, the gap between germline ends came to 10 bases. CDR3 region: CASRLDRQETQYF. CDR3 bases: TGTGCCAGCAGACTCGACAGACAAGAGACCCAGTACTTC.

V and J are TRBV21-1 and TRBJ2-4; the DNA was not used to check the table's D call, TRBD2. TRBV21-1 is classified as a pseudogene. The CDR3 extends over 15 amino acids. Here the CDR3 reads CASSGIPGGPNIQYF. In DNA form, the CDR3 reads TGTGCCAGCAGCGGGATCCCGGGAGGGCCGAACATTCAGTACTTC.

The chain links TRBV18 to TRBJ2-2; 7 nucleotides match TRBD1. CDR3 length equals 15 residues. V lost 6 bases to trimming and J lost 1 base; unmatched junction nucleotides: 5. The V gene's germline CDR1 is KGHSH and CDR2 LQKENI. CDR3: CASSQQGWNTGELFF. For the CDR3, the DNA is TGTGCCAGCTCGCAACAGGGGTGGAACACCGGGGAGCTGTTTTTT.

The chain links TRBV30 to TRBJ2-6, with 7 nucleotides matching TRBD1. This CDR3 comprises 17 residues. V was pared by 0 bases and J by 0 bases, with 5 bases of the junction left unmatched. From germline, CDR1 is GTSNPN and CDR2 SVGIG (reference sequence). CDR3: CAWSVNRGDSGANVLTF. For the CDR3, the DNA is TGTGCCTGGAGTGTAAACAGGGGAGACTCTGGGGCCAACGTCCTGACTTTC.

The rearrangement links TRBV30 to TRBJ2-7; weak D call: TRBD1 (6 bases). Germline V gene sequence: CDR1 GTSNPN, CDR2 SVGIG (reference sequence). Deletions cut 2 bases from V and 4 bases from J, with 12 bases between. The CDR3 has 13 residues. The CDR3 sequence is CAWSRGSGYEQYF. In DNA, the CDR3 is TGTGCCTGGAGTAGGGGGTCCGGATACGAGCAGTACTTC.

The genes are TRBV15 and TRBJ1-1; no clear D. Trimming took off 0 bases at V and 5 bases at J, with 22 bases between the two ends. The CDR3 extends over 18 amino acids. From germline, CDR1 is LNHNV and CDR2 YYDKDF (reference sequence). Here the CDR3 DNA reads TGTGCCACCAGCAGAGAGCTAAGAGGGAAGGGTGGTGGGACTGAAGCTTTCTTT. Protein product: CATSRELRGKGGGTEAFF.

This chain connects TRBV2 to TRBJ1-5; weak D call: TRBD1 (5 bases). Trimming took 4 bases from V and 8 from J, leaving 12 bases between them. Germline values: CDR1 SNHLY, CDR2 FYNNEI. The CDR3 sequence is 13 residues long. DNA of the CDR3: TGTGCCAGCAGTGGGACAACTCCGAAGCCCCAGCATTTT. Amino acid sequence: CASSGTTPKPQHF.

The gene calls are TRBV13 and TRBJ2-2, with 9 bases fitting TRBD2. The germline CDR1 and CDR2 sequences are PRHDT and FYEKMQ (reference sequence). The CDR3 loop spans 16 amino acids. With 5 bases clipped from V and 4 bases from J, the junction kept 8 bases outside the gene matches. The CDR3 DNA follows: TGTGCCAGCAGCCCTCCGGGACTAGCACGCACCGGGGAGCTGTTTTTT. Its translation: CASSPPGLARTGELFF.

CDR3 nucleotides: TGTGCCAGCAGCACATCCGGGACAGGGGTCTTCCACGAGCAGTACTTC. Translation gives CASSTSGTGVFHEQYF. The J gene is TRBJ2-7, the V gene TRBV9, with 10 bases fitting TRBD1. Germline assignment: CDR1 SGDLS and CDR2 YYNGEE. The CDR3 length is 16 residues. V shed 4 bases and J 5 bases; nucleotides not matched to a gene: 12.

The rearrangement uses TRBV2 and TRBJ1-1; D possibly corresponds to TRBD1 (5 bases). Germline assignment: CDR1 SNHLY and CDR2 FYNNEI. The CDR3 length is 14 residues. V was pared by 7 bases and J by 6 bases, with 18 bases between. The CDR3 sequence: CASTFDSSSPEAFF. The DNA for the CDR3 is TGTGCCAGCACCTTCGACAGCAGTTCCCCTGAAGCTTTCTTT.

The chain has TRBV11-3 and TRBJ1-6, with 7 bases lining up with TRBD1. V trimming: 0 bases; J trimming: 6 bases; junction bases outside the gene matches: 2. Per the germline V gene, CDR1 is SGHNT and CDR2 is YENEEA. CDR3 size: 15 residues. The CDR3 DNA sequence: TGTGCCAGCAGCTTAGATGGGACAGTTAATTCACCCCTCCACTTT. It specifies CASSLDGTVNSPLHF.

V and J are TRBV30 and TRBJ1-5; TRBD1 is a possible D gene (5 bases). V dropped 2 bases and J dropped 9 bases, with 11 bases sitting between them. CDR1 is GTSNPN, CDR2 SVGIG, per germline (reference sequence). This CDR3 spans 12 amino acids. In nucleotides, the CDR3 is TGTGCCTGGAGTAACGGGGCACGGCCCCAGCATTTT. It specifies CAWSNGARPQHF.

V usage is TRBV25-1 and J usage is TRBJ1-5; 9 positions match TRBD1. V lost 2 bases and J lost 6; bases outside the gene matches: 8. Germline-derived CDR1 and CDR2 are MGHDK and SYGVNS. This CDR3 is built from 16 residues. Here the CDR3 DNA reads TGTGCCAGCAGTGAAGCCGGGACAGGGACGGGTCAGCCCCAGCATTTT. Protein: CASSEAGTGTGQPQHF.

The chain is built from TRBV6-5 and TRBJ1-4; D remains ambiguous. Trimming took off 2 bases at V and 8 bases at J, with 12 bases between the two ends. Germline assignment: CDR1 MNHEY and CDR2 SVGAGI. The CDR3 consists of 14 residues. CDR3 loop: CASSYRETGEKLFF. CDR3 DNA sequence: TGTGCCAGCAGTTACCGGGAAACGGGAGAAAAACTGTTTTTT.

The chain combines TRBV4-1 with TRBJ2-3; D may match TRBD1 or TRBD2 (5 bases each). The CDR3 spans 16 residues. Germline CDR1 is MGHRA and CDR2 is YSYEKL. The V end lost 0 bases, the J end lost 3 bases, and 13 bases lay between the germline ends. CDR3 loop: CASSQDRGVPTDTQYF. The CDR3 coding sequence is TGCGCCAGCAGCCAAGATAGGGGAGTCCCGACAGATACGCAGTATTTT.

The table lists this clone with a count of one. J is TRBJ1-2 and V is TRBV28, with TRBD1 as a possible D gene (5 bases). Germline lookup yields CDR1 MDHEN and CDR2 SYDVKM. This CDR3 has 14 residues. V dropped 8 bases and J dropped 5 bases, with 18 bases sitting between them. Here the CDR3 reads CASGGGGGYYGYTF. CDR3 in DNA: TGTGCCAGCGGAGGAGGTGGGGGGTATTATGGCTACACCTTC.